These T cell receptor beta chains were read from a single sample in a study of cytomegalovirus exposure and HLA in healthy donors. Profiling relied on immunoSEQ multiplex PCR, and the TCRdb table lists in-frame clones only, not all of them. Of some 120,000 clones listed, about four fifths are singletons. The sample consisted of PBMCs. Receptors were obtained from a male donor in good health and CMV-seropositive. Both conserved end residues are part of each CDR3. Fields, in order: D gene, clone size, J gene, V gene, CDR3 protein, CDR3 DNA. The D gene is left open where the match is weak. Expanded clones are given a class, and other clones once, few, many or no size at all.

TRBD2	NA	TRBJ2-7	TRBV11-2	CASGSSGRPGNYEQYF	TGTGCCAGCGGTTCTAGCGGGAGACCCGGGAACTACGAGCAGTACTTC
TRBD1	NA	TRBJ1-1	TRBV11-2	CASSTDRESTEAFF	TGTGCCAGCAGCACGGACAGGGAGAGCACTGAAGCTTTCTTT
NA	NA	TRBJ2-3	TRBV28	CASSLVTDTQYF	TGTGCCAGCAGTTTAGTAACAGATACGCAGTATTTT
NA	NA	TRBJ2-7	TRBV25-1	CASSDNRGGYEQYF	TGTGCCAGCAGTGATAACAGGGGGGGCTACGAGCAGTACTTC
NA	NA	TRBJ2-7	TRBV29-1	CSVEEEDMFGFYEQYF	TGCAGCGTTGAAGAGGAAGATATGTTCGGGTTCTACGAGCAGTACTTC
NA	NA	TRBJ1-5	TRBV19	CASSVDGVNQPQHF	TGTGCCAGTAGTGTCGACGGAGTCAATCAGCCCCAGCATTTT
NA	NA	TRBJ2-5	TRBV7-3	CASSPLHGERETQYF	TGTGCCAGCAGCCCTCTGCACGGGGAGCGGGAGACCCAGTACTTC
TRBD1	few	TRBJ2-7	TRBV5-1	CASSLATGTGSLEQYF	TGCGCCAGCAGCTTGGCGACAGGGACAGGGAGCCTCGAGCAGTACTTC
NA	NA	TRBJ2-7	TRBV6-1	CASSVLADYEQYF	TGTGCCAGCAGTGTTTTAGCGGACTACGAGCAGTACTTC
NA	NA	TRBJ2-3	TRBV4-3	CASSHVRGDTQYF	TGCGCCAGCAGCCACGTCCGGGGAGATACGCAGTATTTT
NA	once	TRBJ2-4	TRBV4-2	CASSQGSGHRSIQYF	TGTGCCAGCAGCCAAGGATCGGGTCACAGGAGCATTCAGTACTTC
NA	NA	TRBJ2-7	TRBV27	CASSTSRGHEQYF	TGTGCCAGCAGTACAAGCAGGGGACACGAGCAGTACTTC
NA	NA	TRBJ2-7	TRBV28	CASMPQGSEQYF	TGTGCCAGCATGCCCCAGGGGAGCGAGCAGTACTTC
TRBD1	NA	TRBJ1-5	TRBV7-9	CASSAVLPGRTGRQPQHF	TGTGCCAGCAGCGCAGTTCTACCGGGTCGGACAGGGCGTCAGCCCCAGCATTTT
NA	NA	TRBJ1-2	TRBV28	CASSPTSYYGYTF	TGTGCCAGCAGCCCAACATCCTACTATGGCTACACCTTC
TRBD2	NA	TRBJ2-7	TRBV27	CASSPGGVSEQYF	TGTGCCAGCAGCCCGGGGGGGGTCAGCGAGCAGTACTTC
TRBD2	NA	TRBJ2-3	TRBV30	CAWSPGRDTDTQYF	TGTGCCTGGAGTCCCGGGAGGGACACAGATACGCAGTATTTT